These T cell receptor beta chains were read from a single sample in a study of T cell responses to AZD1222 COVID-19 vaccine. Clones were read by immunoSEQ multiplex PCR, and TCRdb kept only the in-frame ones, dropping some. Of roughly 51,000 clones in the sample, approximately 88% were seen once. Sequencing was performed on peripheral blood, taken 28 days after the second AZD1222 dose. These receptors were obtained from an adult who received the AZD1222 COVID-19 vaccine. The CDR3 runs from the conserved cysteine through the conserved F or W. A D gene is named only where the DNA matches it firmly. Only part of the rows carry a size: once, few, many, or a class if the clone is expanded.

-,-,TRBV15,TRBJ2-5,CATSRVYSQETQYF,TGTGCCACCAGCAGGGTGTACAGCCAAGAGACCCAGTACTTC
-,TRBD2,TRBV11-2,TRBJ2-1,CASSQTSGGNNEQFF,TGTGCCAGCAGCCAGACTAGCGGGGGGAACAATGAGCAGTTCTTC
once,-,TRBV9,TRBJ2-2,CASSVATGELFF,TGTGCCAGCAGCGTAGCGACCGGGGAGCTGTTTTTT
-,-,TRBV5-1,TRBJ2-5,CASSSNTNQETQYF,TGCGCCAGCAGCTCCAATACAAACCAAGAGACCCAGTACTTC
once,TRBD1,TRBV13,TRBJ2-2,CASSPQGVTGELFF,TGTGCCAGCAGCCCACAGGGGGTCACCGGGGAGCTGTTTTTT
-,TRBD2,TRBV6-5,TRBJ2-1,CASRGLADPQQFF,TGTGCCAGCAGGGGACTAGCGGACCCTCAGCAGTTCTTC
-,-,TRBV27,TRBJ2-6,CASSQQGEGFSGANVLTF,TGTGCCAGCAGTCAGCAGGGGGAGGGTTTCTCTGGGGCCAACGTCCTGACTTTC
-,-,TRBV5-1,TRBJ1-1,CASTPLPGLTEAFF,TGCGCCAGCACCCCCCTGCCTGGCCTGACTGAAGCTTTCTTT
-,-,TRBV4-1,TRBJ2-7,CASSPQRGAVYEQYF,TGCGCCAGCAGCCCTCAGAGGGGGGCGGTCTACGAGCAGTACTTC
-,-,TRBV3-1/TRBV3-2,TRBJ2-7,CASSQPPGGPFYEQYF,TGTGCCAGCAGCCAACCCCCCGGGGGACCTTTCTACGAGCAGTACTTC
few,TRBD1,TRBV29-1,TRBJ2-5,CSGEQGSETQYF,TGCAGCGGGGAACAGGGGTCAGAGACCCAGTACTTC
-,-,TRBV9,TRBJ2-1,CASSVVGLTNEQFF,TGTGCCAGCAGCGTAGTGGGGCTCACCAATGAGCAGTTCTTC
-,-,TRBV12-3/TRBV12-4,TRBJ1-2,CASSQHGYTF,TGTGCCAGCAGTCAGCATGGCTACACCTTC
once,-,TRBV5-6,TRBJ2-1,CASSIPGIRVYSEQFF,TGTGCCAGCAGTATCCCGGGGATCAGGGTTTACAGTGAGCAGTTCTTC
-,-,TRBV20-1,TRBJ1-1,CSASGQPGTEAFF,TGCAGTGCTAGTGGACAGCCGGGCACTGAAGCTTTCTTT
-,-,TRBV12-3/TRBV12-4,TRBJ1-2,CASSLRKNYGYTF,TGTGCCAGCAGTTTACGCAAGAACTATGGCTACACCTTC
-,-,TRBV4-2,TRBJ2-1,CASSQVQEGEQFF,TGTGCCAGCAGCCAAGTTCAGGAGGGTGAGCAGTTCTTC
once,TRBD1,TRBV20-1,TRBJ2-4,CSASRATGGLAKNIQYF,TGCAGTGCTAGTCGAGCAACAGGGGGATTAGCCAAAAACATTCAGTACTTC
-,-,TRBV24-1,TRBJ2-1,CATSDYRGGSYNEQFF,TGTGCCACCAGTGACTACAGGGGGGGCTCCTACAATGAGCAGTTCTTC
-,TRBD1,TRBV5-1,TRBJ2-7,CASSSPWTGRHEQYF,TGCGCCAGCAGCTCACCTTGGACAGGGCGTCACGAGCAGTACTTC
-,TRBD2,TRBV11-3,TRBJ2-1,CASSFEAGEGADEQFF,TGTGCCAGCAGTTTTGAAGCGGGAGAAGGGGCCGATGAGCAGTTCTTC
-,TRBD1,TRBV7-8,TRBJ1-5,CASSPSDRGSHQPQHF,TGTGCCAGCAGCCCTTCGGACAGGGGGTCGCATCAGCCCCAGCATTTT
-,-,TRBV29-1,TRBJ2-5,CSGAGYQETQYF,TGCAGCGGAGCAGGGTACCAAGAGACCCAGTACTTC
-,TRBD2,TRBV27,TRBJ2-2,CASSFLAGADTGELFF,TGTGCCAGCTCTTTTTTAGCGGGAGCGGACACCGGGGAGCTGTTTTTT
-,-,TRBV3-1/TRBV3-2,TRBJ1-1,CASSPRRGNTEAFF,TGTGCCAGCAGCCCCAGGCGGGGGAACACTGAAGCTTTCTTT
-,-,TRBV7-7,TRBJ2-2,CASSLSSRADTGELFF,TGTGCTAGCAGCTTATCTAGCAGGGCGGACACCGGGGAGCTGTTTTTT
-,-,TRBV7-3,TRBJ2-3,CASSSQVTDTQYF,TGTGCCAGCAGCTCACAGGTCACAGATACGCAGTATTTT